The 18 T cell receptor beta chains below were found in one sample sequenced in a study of blood T cell repertoires in COVID-19 (TCRdb year 2020). The library was produced with the immunoSEQ multiplex PCR assay. TCRdb provides this immuneACCESS table in a form limited to in-frame rearrangements. Some clones are lacking; in checked studies, under half of them reflect an unresolved V gene, and why the rest are absent is not known. For this sample the table gives 100,000 to 150,000 clones, of which 65% to 90% were detected only once. The top ten constitute 5% to 8% of the sample. Sequences were obtained from peripheral blood. All receptors derive from an elderly man with active or convalescent COVID-19.

In regard to this clone: One end of the junction is discordant with germline, which a read error may explain. The V gene is TRBV6-5, the J gene TRBJ1-3; 11 positions agree with TRBD1. Germline CDR1 and CDR2: MNHEY and SVGAGI. CDR3 length: 15 residues. In DNA, the CDR3 is TGTGCCAGCACTAGGACAGGGGGCTCTGAAAACACCATATATTTT. Amino acids: CASTRTGGSENTIYF.

J is TRBJ1-6 and V is TRBV3-1 (or the pseudogene TRBV3-2); 11 bases align to TRBD1. Germline-derived CDR1 and CDR2 are LGHDT and YNNKEL (reference sequence). The V gene end was trimmed by 5 bases and the J gene end by 8 bases; junction bases not matched to a gene: 8. This CDR3 is 16 amino acids long. The CDR3: CASSSRTGGGDSPLHF. CDR3 bases: TGTGCCAGCAGCTCGCGGACAGGGGGCGGGGATTCACCCCTCCACTTT.

The V gene is TRBV28, the J gene TRBJ1-4; TRBD1 agrees at 7 bases. Germline assignment: CDR1 MDHEN and CDR2 SYDVKM. CDR3 size: 14 residues. The J segment lost 7 bases and the V segment lost 5 bases, leaving 7 bases of the junction unmatched. CDR3 sequence: CASSETGVREKLFF. The CDR3 nucleotides are TGTGCCAGCAGTGAAACAGGGGTACGTGAAAAACTGTTTTTT.

At least ten counts were recorded for this clone. The chain employs TRBV10-3 and TRBJ1-2, with D perhaps matching TRBD1 (5 bases). V was cut by 1 base and J by 2 bases, with 17 bases left in between. Germline CDR1 ENHRY, CDR2 SYGVKD. There are 17 residues in the CDR3. DNA of the CDR3: TGTGCCATCAGTGAGTTGCTCGACAGTACCCGAAACTATGGCTACACCTTC. Its protein is CAISELLDSTRNYGYTF.

V is TRBV6-5 and J is TRBJ1-5, with 7 bases aligning to TRBD1. Germline V CDR1 and CDR2: MNHEY, SVGAGI. The CDR3 has 15 amino acids. V lost 7 bases to trimming and J lost 1 base; unmatched junction nucleotides: 7. The CDR3 nucleotides are TGTGCCAGCACCAGAGAGGGGGCGAGCAATCAGCCCCAGCATTTT. Protein: CASTREGASNQPQHF.

This clone showed up just once. This rearrangement joins TRBV30 to TRBJ2-7; tentatively, D is TRBD2 (5 bases). Looked up from germline, CDR1 is GTSNPN and CDR2 is SVGIG (reference sequence). V shed 0 bases and J shed 7 bases, with 13 bases lying between them. The CDR3 is 13 amino acids. Here the CDR3 DNA reads TGTGCCTGGAGTGTAGGCCTTACGGGGGAGCAGTACTTC. As protein: CAWSVGLTGEQYF.

The rearrangement uses TRBV9 and TRBJ2-3, with a tentative D call TRBD2 (6 bases). CDR1 is SGDLS and CDR2 is YYNGEE in the germline V gene. Trimming left V 4 bases short and J 1 base short, with 13 bases between. The CDR3 is 15 amino acids. CDR3: CASSRDWGGTDTQYF. Written as DNA, the CDR3 is TGTGCCAGCAGCAGAGATTGGGGGGGCACAGATACGCAGTATTTT. The full variable domain, in which reference TRBV9 and TRBJ2-3 provide the parts outside the CDR3, is DSGVTQTPKHLITATGQRVTLRCSPRSGDLSVYWYQQSLDQGLQFLIQYYNGEERAKGNILERFSAQQFPDLHSELNLSSLELGDSALYFCASSRDWGGTDTQYFGPGTRLTVL.

The V call is TRBV7-2, the J call TRBJ2-3, with 10 bases fitting TRBD2. The CDR3 runs to 13 residues. Germline loops: CDR1 SGHTA, CDR2 FQGNSA. The V segment lost 5 bases and the J segment 6 bases; nucleotides outside the gene matches: 2. CDR3 bases: TGTGCCAGCAGCATTAGCGGGGGGGATACGCAGTATTTT. Protein: CASSISGGDTQYF.

The rearrangement links TRBV5-4 to TRBJ2-3; 11 positions agree with TRBD2. The germline gives CDR1 SGHNT, CDR2 YYREEE (reference sequence). Unmatched junction bases numbered 2, after V lost 4 bases and J lost 1 base. The CDR3 runs to 15 residues. The CDR3 reads CASSQTSGGTDTQYF. The CDR3 coding sequence is TGTGCCAGCAGCCAGACTAGCGGGGGCACAGATACGCAGTATTTT. Full variable domain (remainder filled in from reference TRBV5-4 and TRBJ2-3): ETGVTQSPTHLIKTRGQQVTLRCSSQSGHNTVSWYQQALGQGPQFIFQYYREEENGRGNFPPRFSGLQFPNYSSELNVNALELDDSALYLCASSQTSGGTDTQYFGPGTRLTVL.

The chain links TRBV5-8 to TRBJ2-5; 7 bases map to TRBD1. CDR3 length equals 16 residues. The germline V gene has CDR1 SGHTS and CDR2 YDEGEE. J lost 0 bases, V lost 10 bases, and 15 bases had no gene match. CDR3 DNA: TGTGCCTGTCATGGGGCAGGGGGAGAGTACCAAGAGACCCAGTACTTC. Protein product: CACHGAGGEYQETQYF.

This chain links TRBV7-3 with TRBJ2-7; possible D gene TRBD2, 6 bases. The germline V and J ends were trimmed by 5 bases and 7 bases, with 15 bases remaining between them. CDR3 length: 13 amino acids. CDR1 is SGHTA, CDR2 FQGTGA, per germline. The CDR3 spells CASSPDGGGEQYF. In DNA, the CDR3 is TGTGCCAGCAGCCCAGACGGTGGGGGGGAGCAGTACTTC.

By sample fraction, this clone is medium-sized. The rearrangement links TRBV6-1 to TRBJ2-2; 8 positions match TRBD2. J was trimmed by 6 bases and V by 3 bases; bases with no gene match: 3. In germline, CDR1 is MNHNS, CDR2 SASEGT. The CDR3 loop spans 14 amino acids. CDR3 sequence reads: CASSEGLEPGELFF. Here the CDR3 DNA reads TGTGCCAGCAGTGAGGGACTAGAACCCGGGGAGCTGTTTTTT.

The gene calls are TRBV6-5 and TRBJ2-7; 10 bases line up with TRBD2. Per the germline V gene, CDR1 is MNHEY and CDR2 is SVGAGI. The trim removed 6 bases at V and 3 bases at J, leaving 2 bases unmatched. This CDR3 spans 13 amino acids. The chain's CDR3 is CASSRTSGYEQYF. CDR3 coding DNA: TGTGCCAGCAGCAGGACTAGCGGCTACGAGCAGTACTTC.

This clone occurred once. The gene calls are TRBV11-3 and TRBJ2-3; unclear D gene. V was shortened by 2 bases and J by 7 bases, with 7 bases between the two germline ends. Germline lookup yields CDR1 SGHNT and CDR2 YENEEA. CDR3 length equals 12 residues. CDR3 region: CASSLNDYTQYF. In DNA form, the CDR3 reads TGTGCCAGCAGCTTAAATGACTATACGCAGTATTTT.

This clone was observed a few times. The rearrangement joins TRBV24-1 to TRBJ1-5; maybe TRBD1 (6 bases). V was clipped by 7 bases and J by 7 bases, with 16 bases between them. This CDR3 has 14 residues. Germline CDR1 KGHDR, CDR2 SFDVKD. In nucleotides, the CDR3 is TGTGCCACCAGCTGGCAGGGGTCCGGACAGCCCCAGCATTTT. It translates to CATSWQGSGQPQHF.

The chain couples TRBV18 to TRBJ2-3; the match to TRBD1 covers 10 bases. J was trimmed by 0 bases and V by 1 base; bases with no gene match: 13. Germline CDR1 reads KGHSH; CDR2 reads LQKENI. This CDR3 has 20 residues. The CDR3 DNA reads as TGTGCCAGCTCACCACTAATCCTCAACCTGGACAGGGGGAGCACAGATACGCAGTATTTT. Translated, it gives CASSPLILNLDRGSTDTQYF.

The chain recombines TRBV5-3 with TRBJ2-7; 7 bases map to TRBD1. TRBV5-3 is an open reading frame whose function is uncertain. CDR3 length equals 14 residues. V gave up 4 bases and J gave up 6 bases; unmatched junction bases: 10. Written as DNA, the CDR3 is TGTGCCAGAAGCCTCCGGGACAGAGGGATCGAGCAGTACTTC. Residues: CARSLRDRGIEQYF.

CDR3 nucleotides: TGCAGCGTTGAGGGGCTGGGGATCAACTATGGCTACACCTTC. Protein: CSVEGLGINYGYTF. This rearrangement joins TRBV29-1 to TRBJ1-2; possibly TRBD1 for D (5 bases). Between the trimmed V and J ends, which lost 3 bases and 2 bases, there was a span of 13 bases. Germline V gene sequence: CDR1 SQVTM, CDR2 ANQGSEA. The CDR3 spans 14 residues.